The 24 T cell receptor beta chains below come from one sample, sequenced in a study of T cell responses to AZD1222 COVID-19 vaccine. Here immunoSEQ multiplex PCR was the method, and the copy in TCRdb shows in-frame clones only, minus some. The data hold roughly 150,000 clones, with 92% observed a single time. The material sequenced was peripheral blood, taken on day 0 of AZD1222 vaccination. The receptors here all came from an adult in good health.

This sequence joins TRBV10-3 and TRBJ1-1; 10 nucleotides align to TRBD1. The CDR3 contains 15 residues. The J segment lost 5 bases and the V segment lost 6 bases, leaving 9 bases of the junction unmatched. CDR1 and CDR2 (germline): ENHRY, SYGVKD. CDR3 sequence (DNA): TGTGCCATCAGGCAAGACAGGGGGCGAAAGACTGAAGCTTTCTTT. Residues: CAIRQDRGRKTEAFF.

By share, this clone counts as medium-sized (0.01 to 0.1%). The V and J genes are TRBV10-3 and TRBJ2-2; D could derive from TRBD1 or TRBD2 (5 bases each). The germline gives CDR1 ENHRY, CDR2 SYGVKD. V dropped 5 bases and J dropped 1 base, with 17 bases sitting between them. This CDR3 comprises 17 residues. CDR3 bases: TGTGCCATCAGTCCCCGGTCCGGGACGGAGAACACCGGGGAGCTGTTTTTT. This encodes CAISPRSGTENTGELFF.

The V gene is TRBV7-9, the J gene TRBJ2-5; tentative D call: TRBD1 (6 bases). The V and J ends lost 1 base and 0 bases respectively, with 9 bases between them. Per germline, CDR1 SEHNR and CDR2 FQNEAQ (reference sequence). The CDR3 length is 15 residues. Here the CDR3 reads CASSLGPGDQETQYF. The DNA for the CDR3 is TGTGCCAGCAGCTTAGGACCAGGGGACCAAGAGACCCAGTACTTC.

The chain has TRBV2 and TRBJ1-2; no definite D call. V was pared by 6 bases and J by 2 bases, with 16 bases between. Germline V lookup: CDR1 SNHLY, CDR2 FYNNEI. The CDR3 is 15 residues long. The CDR3 spells CASSYTPGGNYGYTF. The CDR3 DNA reads TGTGCCAGCAGCTATACACCCGGAGGCAACTATGGCTACACCTTC.

The rearrangement joins TRBV11-3 to TRBJ2-1; no definite D call. The CDR3 contains 15 residues. V was shortened by 0 bases and J by 6 bases, with 12 bases between the two germline ends. Germline lookup yields CDR1 SGHNT and CDR2 YENEEA. The DNA of the CDR3 is TGTGCCAGCAGCTTAGAAGGAACAATCTCCAATGAGCAGTTCTTC. This encodes CASSLEGTISNEQFF.

This sequence joins TRBV2 and TRBJ1-1, with a weak D call TRBD1 (6 bases). Trimming cost V 5 bases and J 5 bases, with 18 bases left between them. Germline lookup yields CDR1 SNHLY and CDR2 FYNNEI. The CDR3 runs 15 residues. The CDR3 sequence is CASSPIGTRVTEAFF. The CDR3, as DNA: TGTGCCAGCAGTCCAATAGGGACAAGGGTAACTGAAGCTTTCTTT.

The sample holds one count of this clone. The chain carries TRBV5-6 and TRBJ2-7; D unresolved. Germline V CDR1 and CDR2: SGHDT, YYEEEE. The CDR3 consists of 17 residues. The ends were cut back, 4 bases at V and 2 bases at J, with 22 bases in the middle. CDR3 sequence reads: CASSRLVRARAPYEQYF. CDR3 nucleotide sequence: TGTGCCAGCAGCCGGTTAGTTCGGGCCCGGGCACCCTACGAGCAGTACTTC.

This chain links TRBV6-6 with TRBJ1-3; a possible D gene is TRBD1 (5 bases). The CDR3 has 14 amino acids. Trimming pared 7 bases from V and 0 bases from J, leaving 10 bases between. Per germline, CDR1 MNHNY and CDR2 SVGAGI (reference sequence). The CDR3 bases are TGTGCCAGCATCCACGGACACTCTGGAAACACCATATATTTT. Protein: CASIHGHSGNTIYF.

Here the CDR3 reads CASSPSGSSETQYF. For the CDR3, the DNA is TGTGCCAGCAGCCCTAGCGGGAGTTCCGAGACCCAGTACTTC. This sequence joins TRBV11-2 and TRBJ2-5; 10 bases align to TRBD2. The CDR3 totals 14 residues. In germline, CDR1 is SGHAT, CDR2 FQNNGV. The V segment lost 5 bases and the J segment 5 bases; nucleotides outside the gene matches: 5.

The rearrangement joins TRBV7-3 to TRBJ1-6; 8 bases match TRBD1. Germline CDR1 SGHTA, CDR2 FQGTGA. The junction had 5 bases not matched to a gene; V was cut back by 5 bases and J by 8 bases. CDR3 length: 14 amino acids. The CDR3 loop is CASSAGGADSPLHF. Here the CDR3 DNA reads TGTGCCAGCAGCGCAGGGGGCGCAGATTCACCCCTCCACTTT.

The gene calls are TRBV19 and TRBJ1-4; maybe TRBD1 (5 bases). The germline V and J ends were trimmed by 3 bases and 1 base, with 12 bases remaining between them. Germline CDR1 is LNHDA and CDR2 is SQIVND (reference sequence). This CDR3 contains 16 residues. This CDR3 reads CASSIGAQGTNEKLFF. CDR3 bases: TGTGCCAGTAGTATCGGGGCTCAGGGAACTAATGAAAAACTGTTTTTT.

V is TRBV3-1 (or the pseudogene TRBV3-2) and J is TRBJ1-1; D uncertain. CDR1 LGHDT and CDR2 YNNKEL come from the germline V gene (reference sequence). Trimming cost V 0 bases and J 1 base, with 12 bases left between them. The CDR3 covers 16 residues. The CDR3 sequence: CASSQDSGTANTEAFF. DNA of the CDR3: TGTGCCAGCAGCCAAGATTCGGGCACCGCGAACACTGAAGCTTTCTTT.

About this clone: Other nucleotide sequences from this sample produce the same CDR3. This chain uses TRBV7-2 with TRBJ2-5; D may correspond to TRBD1 or TRBD2 (5 bases each). CDR3 length: 15 amino acids. V lost 1 base, J lost 1 base, and 10 bases lay in between. Germline CDR1 and CDR2: SGHTA and FQGNSA. DNA for the CDR3: TGTGCCAGCAGCTTAGGGGGCGGAGGCCAAGAGACCCAGTACTTC. Its protein is CASSLGGGGQETQYF.

CDR3 residues: CASSLEGTVPGNTIYF. The CDR3 nucleotides read TGTGCCAGCAGCTTAGAGGGGACAGTACCTGGAAACACCATATATTTT. The chain carries TRBV7-9 and TRBJ1-3, with TRBD1 identical over 7 bases. Germline V gene lookup returns CDR1 SEHNR and CDR2 FQNEAQ (reference sequence). CDR3 length: 16 residues. Germline trimming cut 1 base from V and 2 bases from J; bases unmatched to any gene: 5.

CDR3 in DNA: TGTGCCAGCAGCTTCCTCTCCGGGACTACGAACACCGGGGAGCTGTTTTTT. Protein: CASSFLSGTTNTGELFF. The genes are TRBV11-3 and TRBJ2-2, with 7 bases lining up with TRBD2. The V gene end was trimmed by 3 bases and the J gene end by 0 bases; junction bases not matched to a gene: 7. CDR1 and CDR2 (germline): SGHNT, YENEEA. The length of the CDR3 is 17 residues.

This chain uses TRBV19 with TRBJ2-2; D unclear. V lost 6 bases, J lost 7 bases, and 6 bases lay in between. CDR3 length equals 11 residues. Germline CDR1 is LNHDA and CDR2 is SQIVND (reference sequence). CDR3 bases: TGTGCCAGTAGCCGAGACGGGGAGCTGTTTTTT. As protein: CASSRDGELFF.

This clone showed up just once. This chain links TRBV2 with TRBJ1-2, with D possibly being TRBD1 (6 bases). This CDR3 is 13 amino acids long. Trimming stripped 7 bases from V and 1 base from J, with 10 bases between. The germline V gene encodes CDR1 SNHLY and CDR2 FYNNEI. In DNA, the CDR3 is TGTGCCAGCACAGGGGACCTTAACTATGGCTACACCTTC. As protein: CASTGDLNYGYTF. The whole variable domain, filled in from reference TRBV2 and TRBJ1-2, reads EPEVTQTPSHQVTQMGQEVILRCVPISNHLYFYWYRQILGQKVEFLVSFYNNEISEKSEIFDDQFSVERPDGSNFTLKIRSTKLEDSAMYFCASTGDLNYGYTFGSGTRLTVV.

The chain carries TRBV28 and TRBJ1-5; 8 nucleotides agree with TRBD1. Unmatched junction bases numbered 18, after V lost 5 bases and J lost 6 bases. Germline assignment: CDR1 MDHEN and CDR2 SYDVKM. The length of the CDR3 is 18 residues. The CDR3 sequence is CASSGLDRESMRGQPQHF. The CDR3 region has the DNA TGTGCCAGCAGTGGATTGGACAGGGAAAGTATGAGGGGTCAGCCCCAGCATTTT.

The chain is built from TRBV19 and TRBJ1-4, with D tentatively TRBD1 (5 bases). The germline V and J ends were trimmed by 7 bases and 0 bases, with 12 bases remaining between them. The length of the CDR3 is 15 residues. CDR1 LNHDA and CDR2 SQIVND come from the germline V gene (reference sequence). This CDR3 is CASTPRGATNEKLFF. The CDR3 DNA follows: TGTGCCAGTACCCCAAGGGGAGCAACTAATGAAAAACTGTTTTTT.

The chain couples TRBV9 to TRBJ2-3; no definite D call. The CDR3 runs to 14 residues. V was clipped by 2 bases and J by 6 bases, with 13 bases between them. CDR1 and CDR2 from the germline V gene are SGDLS and YYNGEE. The CDR3 sequence is CASSVKVASDTQYF. Here the CDR3 DNA reads TGTGCCAGCAGCGTCAAGGTTGCTTCGGATACGCAGTATTTT.

J is TRBJ1-2 and V is TRBV7-2, with D perhaps TRBD1 (6 bases). The V gene lost 5 bases and the J gene lost 1 base, with 23 bases spanning the gap. The germline gives CDR1 SGHTA, CDR2 FQGNSA. CDR3 length: 18 residues. As DNA, the CDR3 is TGTGCCAGCAGCCCCGGCCAGGGGAGTAATATTGGTAACTATGGCTACACCTTC. Protein sequence: CASSPGQGSNIGNYGYTF.

The CDR3 spells CASSDPLGGGSGNTIYF. Here the CDR3 DNA reads TGTGCCAGCAGTGACCCCCTGGGGGGAGGATCTGGAAACACCATATATTTT. The V gene is TRBV2, the J gene TRBJ1-3, with D possibly being TRBD1 (5 bases). This CDR3 is built from 17 residues. Deletions cut 3 bases from V and 1 base from J, with 16 bases between. Per germline, CDR1 SNHLY and CDR2 FYNNEI.

The chain is built from TRBV29-1 and TRBJ2-7; D is perhaps TRBD1 (5 bases). Deletions cut 4 bases from V and 2 bases from J, with 9 bases between. The CDR3 totals 12 residues. Germline loops: CDR1 SQVTM, CDR2 ANQGSEA. CDR3 sequence reads: CSVVTDTYEQYF. In DNA, the CDR3 is TGCAGCGTTGTCACGGACACCTACGAGCAGTACTTC.

The chain combines TRBV23-1 with TRBJ1-6; D call uncertain. TRBV23-1 is an open reading frame, and its role is uncertain. The V end was cut by 8 bases, the J end by 7 bases, with 18 bases between. CDR3 length: 15 amino acids. The CDR3 here is CASRLAFLGNSPLHF. CDR3 nucleotides: TGCGCCAGCCGGTTGGCGTTCCTTGGGAATTCACCCCTCCACTTT.